The 5 T cell receptor beta chains presented below share a single source sample, sequenced in a study of cytotoxic CD8 clonotypes in ibrutinib-treated CLL. Sequenced by immunoSEQ multiplex PCR; TCRdb stores in-frame clones only, minus some. The sample holds hundreds of thousands of clones, 60% to 80% seen once. The specimen comprised PBMCs, sampled after 12 months of ibrutinib treatment. The receptors here all came from a human donor with chronic lymphocytic leukemia.

This sequence joins TRBV28 and TRBJ2-7; no reliable D call. Per germline, CDR1 MDHEN and CDR2 SYDVKM. Trimming pared 4 bases from V and 6 bases from J, leaving 16 bases between. The CDR3 covers 14 residues. The CDR3 bases are TGTGCCAGCAGTTCAAGGTCCGTGAGCCGCGAGCAGTACTTC. It yields the protein CASSSRSVSREQYF.

This CDR3 is CASRHTQGPGTDTQYF. In DNA, the CDR3 is TGTGCCAGCAGACACACTCAGGGTCCGGGCACAGATACGCAGTATTTT. The chain uses TRBV5-4 and TRBJ2-3; D possibly corresponds to TRBD1 (5 bases). In germline, CDR1 is SGHNT, CDR2 YYREEE (reference sequence). Trimming stripped 5 bases from V and 1 base from J, with 17 bases between. The CDR3 contains 16 residues.

J is TRBJ1-1 and V is TRBV28, with no clear D. Germline loops: CDR1 MDHEN, CDR2 SYDVKM. V lost 7 bases and J 4 bases, leaving 13 bases between the germline ends. The CDR3 has 13 residues. The CDR3 region is CASTTYSRTEAFF. The CDR3 region has the DNA TGTGCCAGCACTACCTATAGTCGCACTGAAGCTTTCTTT.

Only one count was recorded for this clone. The chain has TRBV10-2 and TRBJ2-5; TRBD2 matches 11 bases. Germline V CDR1 and CDR2: WSHSY, SAAADI. The CDR3 contains 13 residues. V dropped 6 bases and J dropped 5; count of bases not matched to a gene: 2. The CDR3 spells CASRLAGGETQYF. The CDR3 DNA sequence: TGCGCCAGCAGGTTAGCGGGAGGGGAGACCCAGTACTTC.

The chain is built from TRBV5-1 and TRBJ2-2; tentative D call: TRBD2 (6 bases). Trimming cost V 0 bases and J 7 bases, with 10 bases left between them. The CDR3 loop spans 14 amino acids. CDR1 is SGHRS and CDR2 is YFSETQ in the germline V gene. The CDR3, as DNA: TGCGCCAGCAGCTTGGTCCCTAGCGTCGGGGAGCTGTTTTTT. Its translation: CASSLVPSVGELFF.